The clone carrying this TCR beta chain was recorded a few times. Its antigen is unknown. Germline CDR1 reads MDHEN; CDR2 reads SYDVKM. V was clipped by 3 bases and J by 9 bases; unmatched bases: 5. CDR3 length: 12 amino acids. This sample is drawn from a study of T cell responses to AZD1222 COVID-19 vaccine. Study-wide points: Among the donors, most were white British and more were female, and clonal diversity was possibly underestimated. Repertoires were sampled only after the peak T cell response.

Generated by immunoSEQ multiplex PCR, the TCRdb table keeps only in-frame clones and is missing some. Among more than 80,000 clones listed, 75% to 90% were seen once. This specimen consisted of peripheral blood, obtained 28 days after the second AZD1222 dose. The origin of this receptor is an adult who received the AZD1222 COVID-19 vaccine. The V call is TRBV28, the J call TRBJ2-7; 7 positions match TRBD2. The CDR3 nucleotides are TGTGCCAGCAGTTTTATACAGCGGGGGCAGTACTTC. Encoded protein: CASSFIQRGQYF.